The TCR beta chain under discussion was sequenced for a study of T cell responses to AZD1222 COVID-19 vaccine. Germline CDR1 MGHRA, CDR2 YSYEKL. V was clipped by 0 bases and J by 5 bases; unmatched bases: 4. There are 15 residues in the CDR3. Assay used: immunoSEQ multiplex PCR; TCRdb lists only in-frame clones, some missing. Here the sample spans 120,000 to 150,000 clones, roughly 87% being singletons. A note on this clone: Its antigen is not identified.

Study-wide results and caveats: Donors skewed white British and female; clonal diversity was possibly underestimated. The breadth and depth of Spike-specific TCRs increased once two AZD1222 doses had been given. Nearly half of spike-specific TCRs reportedly go after variant regions that carry no mutations. Spike-spanning, vaccine-associated CD4 TCRs were dominant at 160-218 and 743-854.

This chain joins TRBV4-1 and TRBJ2-1, with 7 bases fitting TRBD2. Here the sequenced sample was peripheral blood, taken 28 days after the second dose of the MenACWY control vaccine. The TCR originated in an adult who received the MenACWY meningococcal vaccine as a control. The CDR3 DNA reads TGCGCCAGCAGCCAAGAACCCCTAGCGGACAATGAGCAGTTCTTC. Its protein is CASSQEPLADNEQFF.